These T cell receptor beta chains were read from a single sample in a study of blood T cells in healthy people across ages. TCRdb reprocessed the 5' RACE reads via MiXCR and lists one record per CDR3 protein. The repertoire holds 1 million or so distinct CDR3 sequences, with under 55% as singletons. The sample was blood. These receptors were taken from an older woman in good health. Both conserved end residues are part of each CDR3. The order of the fields is J gene, V gene, clone size, D gene, CDR3 length, CDR3 protein, CDR3 DNA. D genes are given only for firm matches. A row's size may be missing; if present it is once, few, many or a size class.

TRBJ2-3	TRBV10-3	many	.	15	CAISRGSGYTDTQYF	TGTGCCATCAGTCGGGGTAGCGGATACACAGATACGCAGTATTTT
TRBJ2-5	TRBV7-2	many	.	13	CASSPAAQETQYF	TGTGCCAGCAGCCCGGCGGCGCAAGAGACCCAGTACTTC
TRBJ2-1	TRBV12-5	.	TRBD2	15	CASGLLAGGPSEQFF	TGTGCTAGTGGTTTGCTAGCGGGAGGGCCGAGTGAGCAGTTCTTC
TRBJ2-6	TRBV27	.	.	17	CTSSFHVMSSGANVLTF	TGTACCAGCAGTTTTCACGTAATGAGCTCTGGGGCCAACGTCCTGACTTTC
TRBJ1-1	TRBV21-1	once	.	16	CASSTRTAAMNTEAFF	TGTGCCAGCAGCACAAGGACAGCTGCAATGAACACTGAAGCTTTCTTT
TRBJ2-7	TRBV27	.	.	14	CASSKGDTSYEQYF	TGTGCCAGCAGTAAAGGGGACACTTCCTACGAGCAGTACTTC
TRBJ2-7	TRBV24-1	.	TRBD1	13	CATRGDSTTEQYF	TGTGCCACCAGGGGGGACAGTACTACCGAGCAGTACTTC
TRBJ1-5	TRBV2	.	.	13	CASIARLGQPQHF	TGTGCCAGCATCGCCAGGTTGGGTCAGCCCCAGCATTTT
TRBJ1-6	TRBV6-1	.	TRBD1	13	CASQGVGGSPLHF	TGTGCCAGCCAGGGGGTTGGGGGTTCACCCCTCCACTTT
TRBJ2-2	TRBV20-1	.	.	17	CSAPSPVRGAFTGELFF	TGCAGTGCTCCGTCCCCGGTCCGGGGAGCCTTCACCGGGGAGCTGTTTTTT
TRBJ2-5	TRBV5-6	.	.	14	CASSPGPHEETQYF	TGTGCCAGCAGCCCGGGACCACATGAGGAGACCCAGTACTTC
TRBJ2-7	TRBV5-1	few	TRBD2	14	CASSLVLAGAEQYF	TGCGCCAGCAGCTTGGTACTAGCGGGAGCCGAGCAGTACTTC
TRBJ1-2	TRBV20-1	.	.	13	CSARQQDYYGYTF	TGCAGTGCCAGACAGCAGGATTACTATGGCTACACCTTC
TRBJ2-1	TRBV7-3	.	.	13	CASSLFYRQEQFF	TGTGCCAGCAGCTTATTTTACCGGCAAGAGCAGTTCTTC
TRBJ2-5	TRBV9	few	.	15	CASSFRLGKQETQYF	TGTGCCAGCAGCTTTAGACTAGGAAAGCAAGAGACCCAGTACTTC
TRBJ2-3	TRBV29-1	many	.	12	CSVEGSGFGQYF	TGCAGCGTTGAAGGCTCGGGCTTTGGGCAGTATTTT
TRBJ2-1	TRBV12-3/TRBV12-4	.	.	14	CASSLLLADNEQFF	TGTGCCAGCAGTTTATTACTAGCAGACAATGAGCAGTTCTTC
TRBJ2-7	TRBV28	few	TRBD1	14	CASIRRDRDYEQYF	TGTGCCAGCATCCGCCGGGACAGGGACTACGAGCAGTACTTC
TRBJ2-7	TRBV9	.	.	15	CASSVAPTGTYEQYF	TGTGCCAGCAGCGTAGCCCCAACAGGGACCTACGAGCAGTACTTC
TRBJ1-1	TRBV7-2	.	.	14	CASSLRERNTEAFF	TGTGCCAGCAGCCTTAGGGAGCGAAACACTGAAGCTTTCTTT
TRBJ1-1	TRBV10-3	.	.	13	CAISEMTGTEAFF	TGTGCCATCAGTGAGATGACAGGCACTGAAGCTTTCTTT
TRBJ2-7	TRBV4-2	medium-sized	TRBD2	19	CASSQVGREIAGGYYEQYF	TGTGCCAGCAGCCAAGTCGGCAGGGAGATAGCGGGAGGATACTACGAGCAGTACTTC
TRBJ2-5	TRBV7-7	.	.	15	CASSLVVGPQETQYF	TGTGCCAGCAGCTTAGTTGTGGGGCCCCAAGAGACCCAGTACTTC
TRBJ2-1	TRBV12-3/TRBV12-4	many	.	12	CASSLSGGEQFF	TGTGCCAGCAGCCTCTCTGGGGGGGAGCAGTTCTTC